The 7 T cell receptor beta chains below were found in one sample sequenced in a study of blood T cells in healthy people across ages. Combining a sample-barcoded 5' primer with a J-beta primer mix, a second PCR ran for roughly 6 to 12 cycles. TCRdb itself ran the 5' RACE reads through MiXCR, one entry per CDR3 protein. Counted here are 850,000 or so distinct CDR3 sequences, 25% to 30% occurring once; the ten biggest clones make up 15% to 20%. Input material: blood. The receptors were gathered from a woman of 80 years or more in good health.

The rearrangement links TRBV5-5 to TRBJ1-6; D gene unclear. V lost 0 bases and J lost 0, with 7 bases in between. In germline, CDR1 is SGHKS, CDR2 YYEKEE (reference sequence). The length of the CDR3 is 16 residues. CDR3 protein: CASSLVMSSYNSPLHF. The CDR3 bases are TGTGCCAGCAGCTTGGTCATGAGCTCCTATAATTCACCCCTCCACTTT.

This clonotype has a count of ten or more. J is TRBJ2-3 and V is TRBV6-2 or TRBV6-3; possibly TRBD2 for D (6 bases). This CDR3 has 13 amino acids. Looked up from germline, CDR1 is MNHEY and CDR2 is SVGEGT. V dropped 6 bases and J dropped 4 bases, with 11 bases sitting between them. The CDR3 DNA reads as TGTGCCAGCAGGCCGACTAGTGCAGATACGCAGTATTTT. Its translation: CASRPTSADTQYF.

This clonotype was recorded once. The chain recombines TRBV7-2 with TRBJ2-3; a weak D match, TRBD1 (6 bases). The CDR3 spans 15 residues. Per germline, CDR1 SGHTA and CDR2 FQGNSA. The V gene lost 5 bases and the J gene lost 4 bases, with 16 bases spanning the gap. The CDR3, as DNA: TGTGCCAGCAGCCCCGGCAGGGGAGTTGCAGATACGCAGTATTTT. This gives the protein CASSPGRGVADTQYF.

This clonotype has only a few counts. The DNA for the CDR3 is TGTGCCAGCAGCTTGGGACAGGGGGCAGGCGGGGAGCTGTTTTTT. It encodes CASSLGQGAGGELFF. This sequence joins TRBV7-2 and TRBJ2-2; TRBD1 matches at 12 bases. The CDR3 covers 15 residues. J gave up 7 bases and V 3 bases, and 3 bases lay outside the gene matches. Germline CDR1 SGHTA, CDR2 FQGNSA.

There are many counts of this clonotype. The rearrangement uses TRBV20-1 and TRBJ1-2; 7 bases map to TRBD1. CDR3 size: 12 residues. Unmatched junction bases numbered 5, after V lost 4 bases and J lost 6 bases. Germline CDR1 is DFQATT and CDR2 is SNEGSKA (reference sequence). The CDR3 reads CSAIRQGHGYTF. CDR3 bases: TGCAGTGCTATAAGACAGGGCCATGGCTACACCTTC.

This clonotype showed up just a few times. V usage is TRBV6-1 and J usage is TRBJ1-5; 9 bases map to TRBD1. Germline trimming cut 7 bases from V and 3 bases from J; bases unmatched to any gene: 10. Per germline, CDR1 MNHNS and CDR2 SASEGT. The CDR3 runs 16 residues. This CDR3 is CASNPYNRGPNQPQHF. DNA for the CDR3: TGTGCCAGCAACCCGTATAACAGGGGGCCCAATCAGCCCCAGCATTTT.

In its sample, this clonotype was seen many times. The gene calls are TRBV9 and TRBJ2-3; D is possibly TRBD2 (5 bases). The CDR3 extends over 14 amino acids. Germline CDR1 and CDR2: SGDLS and YYNGEE. Trimming removed 0 bases from V and 5 bases from J, with 10 bases in between. For the CDR3, the DNA is TGTGCCAGCAGCGTAGCTAGGGCGGGAGATACGCAGTATTTT. Protein sequence: CASSVARAGDTQYF. Full variable domain (outside the CDR3, taken from reference TRBV9 and TRBJ2-3): DSGVTQTPKHLITATGQRVTLRCSPRSGDLSVYWYQQSLDQGLQFLIQYYNGEERAKGNILERFSAQQFPDLHSELNLSSLELGDSALYFCASSVARAGDTQYFGPGTRLTVL.